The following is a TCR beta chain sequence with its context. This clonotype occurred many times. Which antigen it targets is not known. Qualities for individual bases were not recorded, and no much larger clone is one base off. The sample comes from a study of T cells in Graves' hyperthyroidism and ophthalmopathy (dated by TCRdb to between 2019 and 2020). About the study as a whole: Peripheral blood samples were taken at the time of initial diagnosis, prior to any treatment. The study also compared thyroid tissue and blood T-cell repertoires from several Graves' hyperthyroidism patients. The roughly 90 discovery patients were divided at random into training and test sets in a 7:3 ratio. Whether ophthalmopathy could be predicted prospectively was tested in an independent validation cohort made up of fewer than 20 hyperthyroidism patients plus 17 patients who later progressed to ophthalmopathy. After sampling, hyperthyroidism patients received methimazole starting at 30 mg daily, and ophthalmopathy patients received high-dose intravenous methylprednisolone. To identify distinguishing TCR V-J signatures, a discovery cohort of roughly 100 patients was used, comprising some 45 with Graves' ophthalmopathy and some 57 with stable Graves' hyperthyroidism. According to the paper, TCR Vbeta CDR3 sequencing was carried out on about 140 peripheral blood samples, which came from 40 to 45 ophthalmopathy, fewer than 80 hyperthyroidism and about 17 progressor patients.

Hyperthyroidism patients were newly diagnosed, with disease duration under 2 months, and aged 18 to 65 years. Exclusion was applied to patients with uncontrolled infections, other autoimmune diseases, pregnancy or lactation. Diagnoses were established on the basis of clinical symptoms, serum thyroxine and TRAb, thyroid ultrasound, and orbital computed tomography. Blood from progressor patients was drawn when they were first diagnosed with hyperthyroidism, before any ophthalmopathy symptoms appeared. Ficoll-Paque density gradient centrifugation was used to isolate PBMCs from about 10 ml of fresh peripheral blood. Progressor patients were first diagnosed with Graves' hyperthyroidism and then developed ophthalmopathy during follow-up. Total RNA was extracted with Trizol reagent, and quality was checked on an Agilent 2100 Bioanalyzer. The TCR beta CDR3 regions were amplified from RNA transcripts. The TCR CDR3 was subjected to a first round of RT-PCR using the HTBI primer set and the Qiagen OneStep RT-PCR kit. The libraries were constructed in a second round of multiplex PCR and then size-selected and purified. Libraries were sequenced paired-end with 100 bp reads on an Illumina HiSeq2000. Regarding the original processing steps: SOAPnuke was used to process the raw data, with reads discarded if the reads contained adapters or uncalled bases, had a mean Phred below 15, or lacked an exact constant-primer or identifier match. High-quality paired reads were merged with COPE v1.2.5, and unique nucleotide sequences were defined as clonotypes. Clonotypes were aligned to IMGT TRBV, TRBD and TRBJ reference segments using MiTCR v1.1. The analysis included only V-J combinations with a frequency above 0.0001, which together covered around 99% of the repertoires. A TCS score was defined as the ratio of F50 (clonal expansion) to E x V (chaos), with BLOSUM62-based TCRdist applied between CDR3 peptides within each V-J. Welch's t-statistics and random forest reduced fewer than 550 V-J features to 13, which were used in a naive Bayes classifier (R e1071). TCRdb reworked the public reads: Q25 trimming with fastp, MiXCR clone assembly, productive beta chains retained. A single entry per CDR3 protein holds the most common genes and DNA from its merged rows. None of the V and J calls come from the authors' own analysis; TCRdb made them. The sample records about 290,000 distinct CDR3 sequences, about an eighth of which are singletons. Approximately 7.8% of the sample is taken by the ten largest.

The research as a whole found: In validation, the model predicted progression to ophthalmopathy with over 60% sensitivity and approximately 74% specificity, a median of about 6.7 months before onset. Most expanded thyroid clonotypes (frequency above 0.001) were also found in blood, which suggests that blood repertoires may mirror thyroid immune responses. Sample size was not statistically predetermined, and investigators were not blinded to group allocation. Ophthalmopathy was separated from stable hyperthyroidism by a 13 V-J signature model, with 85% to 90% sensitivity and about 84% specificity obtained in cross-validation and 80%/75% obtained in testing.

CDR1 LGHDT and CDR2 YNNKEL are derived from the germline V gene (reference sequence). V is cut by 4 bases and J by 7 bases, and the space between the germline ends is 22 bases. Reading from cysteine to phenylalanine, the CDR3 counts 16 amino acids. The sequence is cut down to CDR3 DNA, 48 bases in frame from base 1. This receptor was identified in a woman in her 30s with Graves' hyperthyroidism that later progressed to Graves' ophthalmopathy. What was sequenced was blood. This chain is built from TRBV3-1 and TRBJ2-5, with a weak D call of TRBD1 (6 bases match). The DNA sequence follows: TGTGCCAGCAGCCCCCGTCGGAAGCGAGGGGGTGGGACCCAGTACTTC. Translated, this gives CASSPRRKRGGGTQYF.